Following are 32 T cell receptor beta chains from one sample sequenced in a study of blood T cells in healthy people across ages. A sample-barcoded 5' primer and a J-beta primer mix were used in a second PCR of about 7 to 11 cycles. TCRdb reprocessed the 5' RACE reads with MiXCR, giving one entry per CDR3 protein. Seen here are hundreds of thousands of distinct CDR3 sequences, around 28% observed once, and the top ten hold 15% to 20%. Sequencing was performed on blood. The receptor set was obtained from a woman older than 75 in good health.

The chain joins TRBV20-1 to TRBJ2-7; D possibly corresponds to TRBD2 (6 bases). This CDR3 spans 14 amino acids. Germline V gene lookup returns CDR1 DFQATT and CDR2 SNEGSKA (reference sequence). Trimming took 6 bases from V and 4 from J, leaving 19 bases between them. CDR3 DNA: TGCAGTGCCCTAAGGGACTGGATGATATACGAGCAGTACTTC. Its protein is CSALRDWMIYEQYF.

This clonotype appeared many times. This rearrangement joins TRBV12-3 or TRBV12-4 to TRBJ2-3; D is possibly TRBD1 or TRBD2 (5 bases each). The CDR3 spans 14 residues. The V and J ends lost 6 bases and 1 base respectively, with 11 bases between them. The CDR3 nucleotides are TGTGCCAGCAGGTCCGGGACCGGCACAGATACGCAGTATTTT. It specifies CASRSGTGTDTQYF.

A remark on this clonotype: Being one base from a much bigger clone, this may be a read error. The chain is built from TRBV7-2 and TRBJ2-4; D assignment may be TRBD1 or TRBD2 (5 bases each). The CDR3 runs to 14 residues. Germline CDR1 and CDR2: SGHTA and FQGNSA. The germline V and J ends were trimmed by 11 bases and 1 base, with 15 bases remaining between them. The CDR3 spells CAGTSGRAKNIQYF. In DNA form, the CDR3 reads TGTGCCGGCACCTCGGGGCGGGCCAAAAACATTCAGTACTTC.

This clonotype occurred many times. The V call is TRBV7-2, the J call TRBJ2-7; no firm D call. Per the germline V gene, CDR1 is SGHTA and CDR2 is FQGNSA. CDR3 length: 14 residues. The germline V and J ends were trimmed by 3 bases and 1 base, with 10 bases remaining between them. The CDR3, as DNA: TGTGCCAGCAGCTTTTGGACCGAATCCTACGAGCAGTACTTC. This gives the protein CASSFWTESYEQYF.

A word on this clonotype: Just one base apart from a much larger clone, this may be a read error. The chain recombines TRBV20-1 with TRBJ2-1; 8 bases match TRBD2. Germline trimming cut 7 bases from V and 15 bases from J; bases unmatched to any gene: 20. The CDR3 sequence is 14 residues long. CDR1 DFQATT and CDR2 SNEGSKA come from the germline V gene (reference sequence). This chain's CDR3 is CSVRPGLAGGGLFF. CDR3 nucleotide sequence: TGCAGTGTAAGGCCTGGACTAGCCGGCGGCGGCCTGTTCTTC.

The J gene is TRBJ2-2, the V gene TRBV6-5; D possibly uses TRBD1 or TRBD2 (5 bases each). The germline V and J ends were trimmed by 5 bases and 5 bases, with 21 bases remaining between them. The CDR3 covers 17 residues. Germline loops: CDR1 MNHEY, CDR2 SVGAGI. The DNA of the CDR3 is TGTGCCAGCAGTCCCTCGGGATCGGGGCTAAAGACCGGGGAGCTGTTTTTT. It is translated as CASSPSGSGLKTGELFF.

Of note for this clonotype: A much larger clone lies a single base off, so this may be a read error. CDR3 DNA: TGTGCCAGCAGCAAAGGTTGGTCCGAAAACTACGAGCAGAACTTC. Translation gives CASSKGWSENYEQNF. The chain recombines TRBV21-1 with TRBJ2-7. TRBV21-1 is shown as a pseudogene. The CDR3 runs 15 residues.

This clonotype was counted at least ten times. The V call is TRBV7-9, the J call TRBJ1-2; D unresolved. Per germline, CDR1 SEHNR and CDR2 FQNEAQ (reference sequence). V was pared by 3 bases and J by 5 bases, with 13 bases between. The CDR3 extends over 14 amino acids. The CDR3 DNA sequence: TGTGCCAGCAGCTTTTCAGCACAGCGTTATGGCTACACCTTC. Its translation: CASSFSAQRYGYTF.

V usage is TRBV2 and J usage is TRBJ2-2, with D hard to call. Germline lookup yields CDR1 SNHLY and CDR2 FYNNEI. Trimming took off 6 bases at V and 0 bases at J, with 11 bases between the two ends. The CDR3 loop spans 15 amino acids. As DNA, the CDR3 is TGTGCCAGCAGAGACTCCGGGTCGAACACCGGGGAGCTGTTTTTT. Its translation: CASRDSGSNTGELFF.

On this clonotype itself: A much larger clone differs by one base, so this may be a read error. J is TRBJ2-1 and V is TRBV6-2 or TRBV6-3; 10 bases match TRBD1. This CDR3 has 14 amino acids. In germline, CDR1 is MNHEY, CDR2 SVGEGT. Trimming at V came to 7 bases and at J to 8 bases, leaving 8 bases not matched to a gene. For the CDR3, the DNA is TGTGCCAGCAATTCCCTGGACAGGGGGTATGAGCAGTTCTTC. It specifies CASNSLDRGYEQFF.

This chain connects TRBV7-3 to TRBJ2-3; D is unclear. This CDR3 region has 13 residues. CDR1 and CDR2 (germline): SGHTA, FQGTGA. V was shortened by 3 bases and J by 3 bases, with 7 bases between the two germline ends. This CDR3 reads CASSFDSTDTQYF. CDR3 bases: TGTGCCAGCAGCTTCGACTCGACAGATACGCAGTATTTT.

The chain employs TRBV20-1 and TRBJ2-6; the match to TRBD1 covers 10 bases. The CDR3 is 18 residues long. Germline-derived CDR1 and CDR2 are DFQATT and SNEGSKA (reference sequence). The V and J ends lost 6 bases and 2 bases, in that order; junction bases with no gene match: 13. The CDR3: CSAKPATGGEAGANVLTF. CDR3 coding DNA: TGCAGTGCCAAGCCCGCGACAGGGGGCGAAGCTGGGGCCAACGTCCTGACTTTC.

To note about this clonotype: A read error is possible here, since a much larger clone lies one base away. Here the CDR3 reads CSWGGVSHNEQFF. The CDR3 DNA reads as TGCAGTTGGGGGGGGGTCTCCCACAATGAGCAGTTCTTC. The gene calls are TRBV20-1 and TRBJ2-1; 7 bases line up with TRBD2. The germline CDR1 and CDR2 sequences are DFQATT and SNEGSKA (reference sequence). CDR3 length: 13 amino acids.

This clonotype was observed once. Germline and junction disagree at one end, which may indicate a read error. This rearrangement joins TRBV24-1 to TRBJ2-3; a possible D gene is TRBD2 (5 bases). This CDR3 has 15 amino acids. Per germline, CDR1 KGHDR and CDR2 SFDVKD. DNA of the CDR3: TGTGCCGCCAGTGACGCCCGGACTCGCACAGATACGCAGTATTTT. Translation gives CAASDARTRTDTQYF.

This clonotype has a count of ten or more. The rearrangement joins TRBV7-2 to TRBJ1-2; tentatively, D is TRBD1 (5 bases). In germline, CDR1 is SGHTA, CDR2 FQGNSA. The V gene lost 3 bases and the J gene lost 7 bases, with 21 bases spanning the gap. The CDR3 spans 16 residues. The CDR3 sequence is CASSLASPWQGGGYTF. CDR3 in DNA: TGTGCCAGCAGCTTGGCCAGCCCCTGGCAGGGCGGTGGCTACACCTTC.

The CDR3 reads CASSYFMAGIQYF. The CDR3 DNA reads TGTGCCAGCAGTTACTTCATGGCGGGCATTCAGTACTTC. The chain employs TRBV6-2 or TRBV6-3 and TRBJ2-4, with TRBD2 as a possible D gene (5 bases). The CDR3 is 13 amino acids. Germline V CDR1 and CDR2: MNHEY, SVGEGT. The ends were cut back, 1 base at V and 9 bases at J, with 10 bases in the middle.

Note on this clonotype: A much larger clone sits a single nucleotide away, making a read error possible. The chain employs TRBV11-3 and TRBJ2-1, with D hard to call. Germline CDR1 and CDR2: SGHNT and YENEEA. The CDR3 covers 15 residues. The CDR3 region is CASSLEEALNNGQFF. The CDR3 DNA sequence: TGTGCCAGCAGCTTAGAAGAGGCACTCAACAATGGGCAGTTCTTC.

The chain couples TRBV18 to TRBJ2-7; D not resolved. Germline CDR1 KGHSH, CDR2 LQKENI. V was cut by 3 bases and J by 4 bases, with 13 bases left in between. The CDR3 runs 14 residues. CDR3 DNA sequence: TGTGCCAGCTCACCGGGCCTCTCTAGGTACGAGCAGTACTTC. It is translated as CASSPGLSRYEQYF.

This clonotype was detected many times. The V gene is TRBV3-1, the J gene TRBJ2-1; TRBD1 matches 8 bases. The CDR3 runs to 13 residues. Germline CDR1 is LGHDT and CDR2 is YNNKEL (reference sequence). After removal of 6 bases from V and 12 bases from J, the junction contained 10 bases not matched to a gene. CDR3 in DNA: TGTGCCAGCAGGCATTGGACAGGGATCCGGCAGTTCTTC. Its translation: CASRHWTGIRQFF.

This clonotype appeared a few times. This may be a read error, as it is one base from a much larger clone. The genes are TRBV20-1 and TRBJ2-3; no reliable D call. Trimming removed 6 bases from V and 6 bases from J, with 13 bases in between. CDR1 DFQATT and CDR2 SNEGSKA come from the germline V gene (reference sequence). This CDR3 is built from 12 residues. The CDR3 nucleotides are TGCAGTGCGCGGCCCGGCAGGGATACGCAGTATTTT. Protein sequence: CSARPGRDTQYF.

This clonotype was counted ten times or more. The gene calls are TRBV7-9 and TRBJ2-1, with 9 bases lining up with TRBD1. The CDR3 has 17 residues. Trimming at V came to 5 bases and at J to 6 bases, leaving 14 bases not matched to a gene. Germline V gene sequence: CDR1 SEHNR, CDR2 FQNEAQ (reference sequence). This chain's CDR3 is CASSDIPGQGRVNEQFF. CDR3 DNA: TGTGCCAGCAGCGATATTCCCGGACAGGGGCGCGTCAATGAGCAGTTCTTC. The full variable domain, rest sourced from reference TRBV7-9 and TRBJ2-1, is DTGVSQNPRHKITKRGQNVTFRCDPISEHNRLYWYRQTLGQGPEFLTYFQNEAQLEKSRLLSDRFSAERPKGSFSTLEIQRTEQGDSAMYLCASSDIPGQGRVNEQFFGPGTRLTVL.

Concerning this clonotype: With a much larger clone just one base away, this may be a read error. This sequence joins TRBV7-2 and TRBJ2-1, with 7 bases lining up with TRBD2. The last part of the DNA fits TRBJ2-7 better; the J call may be wrong. Germline CDR1 is SGHTA and CDR2 is FQGNSA. CDR3 length: 15 amino acids. The CDR3 loop reads CASSLERGPYNEQYF. The CDR3 nucleotides are TGTGCCAGCAGCCTGGAGCGGGGTCCCTACAATGAGCAGTACTTC.

This clonotype was seen at least ten times. V and J are TRBV10-3 and TRBJ2-1; 11 bases fit TRBD2. With 5 bases clipped from V and 5 bases from J, the junction kept 8 bases outside the gene matches. The CDR3 covers 16 residues. Germline V gene lookup returns CDR1 ENHRY and CDR2 SYGVKD. This CDR3 is CAISLLAGALNNEQFF. CDR3 DNA sequence: TGTGCCATCAGTTTACTAGCGGGGGCCCTTAACAATGAGCAGTTCTTC.

At least ten counts were recorded for this clonotype. The rearrangement joins TRBV18 to TRBJ2-1, with 14 bases that match TRBD2. V lost 6 bases and J lost 8; bases outside the gene matches: 9. Germline-derived CDR1 and CDR2 are KGHSH and LQKENI. The CDR3 extends over 16 amino acids. CDR3 nucleotide sequence: TGTGCCAGCTCCCGGACTAGCGGGGGGCCTCTGGATGAGCAGTTCTTC. It is translated as CASSRTSGGPLDEQFF.

This clonotype was seen more than once but under ten times. The gene calls are TRBV14 and TRBJ1-1; D ambiguous. The CDR3 has 16 amino acids. The germline gives CDR1 SGHDN, CDR2 FVKESK. The V and J ends lost 3 bases and 0 bases respectively, with 14 bases between them. The CDR3 DNA is TGTGCCAGCAGCCACTCCCCCTCGGCGGTGAACACTGAAGCTTTCTTT. This encodes CASSHSPSAVNTEAFF.

This clonotype has just a few counts. The chain employs TRBV27 and TRBJ2-5; D tentatively fits TRBD1 or TRBD2 (5 bases each). CDR1 is MNHEY and CDR2 is SMNVEV in the germline V gene (reference sequence). The V and J ends lost 5 bases and 1 base respectively, with 14 bases between them. The CDR3 loop spans 15 amino acids. The DNA of the CDR3 is TGTGCCAGCAGTAACCGGGACGGTCGCCAAGAGACCCAGTACTTC. Translation: CASSNRDGRQETQYF.

There are a few counts of this clonotype. This chain joins TRBV2 and TRBJ1-2; perhaps TRBD1 as D (6 bases). The CDR3 is 14 amino acids. Germline V CDR1 and CDR2: SNHLY, FYNNEI. V was clipped by 6 bases and J by 7 bases, with 18 bases between them. CDR3 protein: CASRAWGGAVGYTF. CDR3 nucleotide sequence: TGTGCCAGCAGGGCGTGGGGGGGGGCTGTTGGCTACACCTTC.

V and J are TRBV12-3 or TRBV12-4 and TRBJ2-3; 12 bases are shared with TRBD2. The J segment lost 0 bases and the V segment lost 6 bases, leaving 10 bases of the junction unmatched. This CDR3 has 18 residues. CDR3 in amino acids: CASSRLAGGPPSTDTQYF. The CDR3 DNA is TGTGCCAGCAGCCGTCTAGCGGGGGGGCCCCCTAGCACAGATACGCAGTATTTT.

This clonotype has ten or more counts. This sequence joins TRBV7-9 and TRBJ2-1; 9 nucleotides match TRBD2. Germline CDR1 SEHNR, CDR2 FQNEAQ (reference sequence). Losses at the gene ends were 5 bases for V and 8 bases for J; bases not matched to a gene: 7. This CDR3 comprises 14 residues. This chain's CDR3 is CASSRVRGGDEQFF. CDR3 sequence (DNA): TGTGCCAGCAGCCGGGTGCGGGGGGGCGATGAGCAGTTCTTC.

About this clonotype itself: The junction shows a germline mismatch at one end, possibly a read error. The rearrangement uses TRBV5-1 and TRBJ1-4, with D uncertain. The CDR3 covers 18 residues. Germline assignment: CDR1 SGHRS and CDR2 YFSETQ. The CDR3 nucleotides read TGCGCCAGCAGCATGAACCCAAGGACCGGGAAATCGAATGAAAAACGGTTTTTT. Translation: CASSMNPRTGKSNEKRFF.

This clonotype has ten or more counts. This CDR3 is CASSLTRPYRPYNEQFF. CDR3 DNA: TGTGCCAGCAGCTTGACTCGGCCCTACAGGCCCTACAATGAGCAGTTCTTC. The J gene is TRBJ2-1, the V gene TRBV5-6, with D maybe TRBD1 (5 bases). Looked up from germline, CDR1 is SGHDT and CDR2 is YYEEEE. Trimming took 1 base from V and 2 from J, leaving 16 bases between them. The length of the CDR3 is 17 residues.

On this clonotype: Just one base apart from a much larger clone, this may be a read error. The V gene is TRBV12-3 or TRBV12-4, the J gene TRBJ1-4; D perhaps matches TRBD1 (5 bases). The CDR3 consists of 14 residues. CDR3 nucleotide sequence: TGTGCCAGCAGAGCCGGGACCCGAAATGAAAAACGGTTTTTT. This encodes CASRAGTRNEKRFF.